A single sample gave rise to the 22 T cell receptor beta chains below, sequenced in a study of cytomegalovirus exposure and HLA in healthy donors. Both 60 Vbeta primers and 13 Jbeta primers went into the PCR. Sequencing was performed with immunoSEQ multiplex PCR; in TCRdb, only in-frame clones are kept and a portion is missing. The table lists some 120,000 clones, about 79% of them singletons. Sequenced sample: PBMCs. The receptors were sampled from a man younger than 45 in good health and CMV-seropositive.

This clone was picked up a small number of times. The genes are TRBV5-6 and TRBJ2-1; TRBD1 matches at 8 bases. Germline V gene lookup returns CDR1 SGHDT and CDR2 YYEEEE. The junction had 8 bases not matched to a gene; V was cut back by 2 bases and J by 4 bases. The CDR3 consists of 16 residues. The DNA of the CDR3 is TGTGCCAGCAGCTTTAACAGGGGGACCCAATACAATGAGCAGTTCTTC. Its protein product is CASSFNRGTQYNEQFF.

In its sample, this clone was seen once. This rearrangement joins TRBV10-3 to TRBJ1-1, with 12 nucleotides matching TRBD1. The J segment lost 5 bases and the V segment lost 0 bases, leaving 7 bases of the junction unmatched. The germline V gene encodes CDR1 ENHRY and CDR2 SYGVKD. The CDR3 is 17 amino acids. The CDR3 bases are TGTGCCATCAGTGAGTCGAAGGGACAGGGGGCGCTTACTGAAGCTTTCTTT. Its translation: CAISESKGQGALTEAFF.

This clone has a handful of counts. The chain recombines TRBV4-1 with TRBJ1-2; D is unresolved. Germline CDR1 MGHRA, CDR2 YSYEKL. The CDR3 has 14 amino acids. V was shortened by 0 bases and J by 5 bases, with 10 bases between the two germline ends. The CDR3 loop reads CASSQEGRIYGYTF. DNA of the CDR3: TGCGCCAGCAGCCAAGAGGGCAGAATTTATGGCTACACCTTC.

The chain uses TRBV5-1 and TRBJ1-4; 7 nucleotides agree with TRBD1. The trim removed 5 bases at V and 8 bases at J, leaving 9 bases unmatched. The germline gives CDR1 SGHRS, CDR2 YFSETQ. The CDR3 loop spans 14 amino acids. The CDR3 here is CASSTEGAWEKLFF. The CDR3 bases are TGCGCCAGCAGTACAGAGGGGGCTTGGGAAAAACTGTTTTTT.

A note on this clone: The junction departs from the called germline gene at one end, perhaps through a read error. The chain is built from TRBV7-9 and TRBJ2-2; tentative D call: TRBD2 (6 bases). The CDR3 loop spans 16 amino acids. CDR1 is SEHNR, CDR2 FQNEAQ, per germline (reference sequence). The CDR3 is CSSSLVIAGPTGELFF. The CDR3 nucleotides read TGTTCCAGCAGCTTAGTTATTGCGGGGCCCACCGGGGAGCTGTTTTTT.

The CDR3 DNA is TGTGCCAGCAGCTTACTAGCGCCAGAGACCCAGTACTTC. Protein: CASSLLAPETQYF. This chain connects TRBV7-2 to TRBJ2-5; a weak D match, TRBD2 (6 bases). The V and J ends lost 2 bases and 4 bases respectively, with 8 bases between them. Germline CDR1 reads SGHTA; CDR2 reads FQGNSA. The CDR3 is 13 amino acids.

About this clone: One end of the junction does not line up with germline, which may come from a read error. This chain joins TRBV30 and TRBJ1-2; D remains unclear. Germline V gene lookup returns CDR1 GTSNPN and CDR2 SVGIG (reference sequence). CDR3 length equals 11 residues. CDR3 nucleotide sequence: TGTGCCTGGGGTGTGGCCTATGGCTACACCTTC. Translation gives CAWGVAYGYTF.

This clone was counted a few times. The chain recombines TRBV19 with TRBJ1-3, with D possibly matching TRBD1 (5 bases). Germline values: CDR1 LNHDA, CDR2 SQIVND (reference sequence). Trimming removed 3 bases at V and 4 bases at J, with 10 bases between. The CDR3 totals 14 residues. The CDR3: CASSIQGLGNTIYF. CDR3 DNA: TGTGCCAGTAGTATCCAGGGTTTGGGAAACACCATATATTTT.

This clone was found a few times. This chain links TRBV5-6 with TRBJ1-2, with D unclear. Germline-derived CDR1 and CDR2 are SGHDT and YYEEEE. Trimming shortened V by 1 base and J by 7 bases, and 14 bases separated the two germline ends. The CDR3 consists of 14 residues. Here the CDR3 DNA reads TGTGCCAGCAGCTTGAGCCGGAGCGCGGTTGGCTACACCTTC. Residues: CASSLSRSAVGYTF.

The chain combines TRBV21-1 with TRBJ2-5; TRBD1, the table's D call, lacks a check against the DNA. TRBV21-1 is designated a pseudogene. The CDR3 is 14 amino acids. CDR3 sequence (DNA): TGTGCCAGCAGACACGTAGGACAGGGGGGAGAGCAGTACTTC. Encoded protein: CASRHVGQGGEQYF.

The chain has TRBV4-1 and TRBJ1-2, with 10 bases fitting TRBD1. The CDR3 totals 16 residues. The germline CDR1 and CDR2 sequences are MGHRA and YSYEKL. J was trimmed by 5 bases and V by 0 bases; bases with no gene match: 6. The CDR3 region has the DNA TGCGCCAGCAGCCAAGATTGGCGGACAGGGGGTTATGGCTACACCTTC. Amino acid sequence: CASSQDWRTGGYGYTF.

The chain joins TRBV19 to TRBJ1-5; D not resolved. The CDR3 covers 10 residues. V shed 10 bases and J shed 11 bases, with 12 bases lying between them. Per germline, CDR1 LNHDA and CDR2 SQIVND (reference sequence). The CDR3 DNA is TGTGCCACCACGCAGAGGGCCCAGCATTTT. This encodes CATTQRAQHF.

The rearrangement joins TRBV7-2 to TRBJ2-5, with 9 bases fitting TRBD2. The CDR3 length is 14 residues. The germline CDR1 and CDR2 sequences are SGHTA and FQGNSA. V was pared by 5 bases and J by 4 bases, with 5 bases of the junction left unmatched. CDR3 loop: CASSLSGRIETQYF. CDR3 coding DNA: TGTGCCAGCAGCCTCAGCGGGAGGATAGAGACCCAGTACTTC.

The chain uses TRBV30 and TRBJ2-7, with D tentatively TRBD1 (5 bases). Per the germline V gene, CDR1 is GTSNPN and CDR2 is SVGIG (reference sequence). CDR3 length: 14 residues. Between the trimmed V and J ends, which lost 3 bases and 2 bases, there was a span of 14 bases. CDR3 sequence: CAWRRQPLTYEQYF. The CDR3 nucleotides are TGTGCCTGGAGGAGACAGCCGCTGACCTACGAGCAGTACTTC.

This chain links TRBV10-3 with TRBJ1-3; D unresolved. Per the germline V gene, CDR1 is ENHRY and CDR2 is SYGVKD. The CDR3 has 15 residues. V dropped 3 bases and J dropped 0 bases, with 9 bases sitting between them. The CDR3 sequence is CAISDSGNSGNTIYF. The CDR3 DNA follows: TGTGCCATCAGTGACAGTGGTAACTCTGGAAACACCATATATTTT.

V and J are TRBV18 and TRBJ2-1, with 7 bases lining up with TRBD2. The trim removed 6 bases at V and 4 bases at J, leaving 9 bases unmatched. This CDR3 spans 15 amino acids. Germline V gene lookup returns CDR1 KGHSH and CDR2 LQKENI. In nucleotides, the CDR3 is TGTGCCAGCTCTCCGCTAGCGGAAGAATACAATGAGCAGTTCTTC. It translates to CASSPLAEEYNEQFF.

The chain links TRBV4-2 to TRBJ2-1; 8 bases fit TRBD2. This CDR3 has 17 residues. The germline V gene has CDR1 LGHNA and CDR2 YNFKEQ. The V segment lost 4 bases and the J segment 4 bases; nucleotides outside the gene matches: 12. CDR3 sequence: CASSPRGSGDPYNEQFF. Here the CDR3 DNA reads TGTGCCAGCAGCCCCAGGGGTAGCGGGGACCCTTACAATGAGCAGTTCTTC.

The chain has TRBV9 and TRBJ1-2; 7 nucleotides line up with TRBD1. The CDR3 sequence is 14 residues long. From germline, CDR1 is SGDLS and CDR2 YYNGEE. J gave up 8 bases and V 3 bases, and 10 bases lay outside the gene matches. CDR3 sequence reads: CASSGTGARGGYTF. CDR3 in DNA: TGTGCCAGCAGCGGCACAGGGGCCCGTGGGGGCTACACCTTC.

The V call is TRBV11-2, the J call TRBJ2-2, with TRBD2 matching 8 bases. This CDR3 has 16 amino acids. Germline lookup yields CDR1 SGHAT and CDR2 FQNNGV. Losses at the gene ends were 5 bases for V and 3 bases for J; bases not matched to a gene: 8. The chain's CDR3 is CASSRRSGVDTGELFF. DNA of the CDR3: TGTGCCAGCAGCCGGCGTAGCGGGGTGGACACCGGGGAGCTGTTTTTT.

V usage is TRBV7-2 and J usage is TRBJ1-3; D unresolved. There are 15 residues in the CDR3. Trimming left V 2 bases short and J 0 bases short, with 8 bases between. CDR1 is SGHTA and CDR2 is FQGNSA in the germline V gene. This chain's CDR3 is CASSLTVNSGNTIYF. The CDR3, as DNA: TGTGCCAGCAGCTTAACTGTTAACTCTGGAAACACCATATATTTT.

This chain uses TRBV29-1 with TRBJ1-5; D possibly corresponds to TRBD1 (5 bases). Trimming stripped 0 bases from V and 0 bases from J, with 6 bases between. Germline-derived CDR1 and CDR2 are SQVTM and ANQGSEA. The CDR3 runs to 14 residues. CDR3 residues: CSVEEGHSNQPQHF. CDR3 nucleotide sequence: TGCAGCGTTGAAGAGGGGCATAGCAATCAGCCCCAGCATTTT.

The table lists this clone with a count of one. This sequence joins TRBV2 and TRBJ2-5; 8 bases map to TRBD2. The V gene's germline CDR1 is SNHLY and CDR2 FYNNEI. The CDR3 loop spans 15 amino acids. The junction had 11 bases not matched to a gene; V was cut back by 6 bases and J by 5 bases. The CDR3 loop reads CASSPRTGGAETQYF. The CDR3 bases are TGTGCCAGCAGCCCTCGAACCGGGGGGGCGGAGACCCAGTACTTC.